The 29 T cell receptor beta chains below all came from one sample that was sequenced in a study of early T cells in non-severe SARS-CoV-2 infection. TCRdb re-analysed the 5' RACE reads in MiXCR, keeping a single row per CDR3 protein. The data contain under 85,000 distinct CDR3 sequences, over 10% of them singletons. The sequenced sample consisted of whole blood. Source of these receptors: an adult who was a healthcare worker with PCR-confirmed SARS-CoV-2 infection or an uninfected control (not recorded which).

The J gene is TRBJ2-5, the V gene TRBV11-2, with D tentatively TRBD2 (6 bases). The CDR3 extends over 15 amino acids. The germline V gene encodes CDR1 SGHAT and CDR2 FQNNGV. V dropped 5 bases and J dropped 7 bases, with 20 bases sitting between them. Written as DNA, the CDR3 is TGTGCCAGCAGCCCGTATCCGGGAGCCCGTGGGACCCAGTACTTC. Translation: CASSPYPGARGTQYF.

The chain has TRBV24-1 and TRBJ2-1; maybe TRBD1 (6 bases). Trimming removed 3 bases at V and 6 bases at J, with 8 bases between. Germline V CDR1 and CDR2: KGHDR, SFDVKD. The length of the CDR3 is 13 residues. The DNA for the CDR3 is TGTGCCACCAGTGATAGGGACATCAATGAGCAGTTCTTC. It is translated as CATSDRDINEQFF.

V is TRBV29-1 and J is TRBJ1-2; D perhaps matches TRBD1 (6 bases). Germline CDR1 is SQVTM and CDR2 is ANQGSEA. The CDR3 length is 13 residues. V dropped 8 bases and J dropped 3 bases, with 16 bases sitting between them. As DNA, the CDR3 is TGCAGCTCAGGGGAGGACAGAGACTATGGCTACACCTTC. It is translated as CSSGEDRDYGYTF. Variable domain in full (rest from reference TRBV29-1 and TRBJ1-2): SAVISQKPSRDICQRGTSLTIQCQVDSQVTMMFWYRQQPGQSLTLIATANQGSEATYESGFVIDKFPISRPNLTFSTLTVSNMSPEDSSIYLCSSGEDRDYGYTFGSGTRLTVV.

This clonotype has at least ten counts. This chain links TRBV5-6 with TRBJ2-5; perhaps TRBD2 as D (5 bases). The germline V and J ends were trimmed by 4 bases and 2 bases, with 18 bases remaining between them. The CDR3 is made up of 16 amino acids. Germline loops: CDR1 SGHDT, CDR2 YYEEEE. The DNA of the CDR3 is TGTGCCAGCAGCGTAGGCCGCCTGAAGCGGCAAGAGACCCAGTACTTC. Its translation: CASSVGRLKRQETQYF.

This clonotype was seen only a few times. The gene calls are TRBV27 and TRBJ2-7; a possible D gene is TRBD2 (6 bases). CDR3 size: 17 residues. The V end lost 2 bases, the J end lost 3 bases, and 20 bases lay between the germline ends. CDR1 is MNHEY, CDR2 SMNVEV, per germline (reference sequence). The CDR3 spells CASSLGGTALSYYEQYF. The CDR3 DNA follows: TGTGCCAGCAGTTTAGGCGGGACCGCCCTCTCCTACTACGAGCAGTACTTC.

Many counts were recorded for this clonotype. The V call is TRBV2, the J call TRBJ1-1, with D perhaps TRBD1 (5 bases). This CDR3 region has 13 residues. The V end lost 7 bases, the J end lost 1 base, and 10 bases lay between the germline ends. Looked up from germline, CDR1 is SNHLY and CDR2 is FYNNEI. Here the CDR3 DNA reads TGTGCCAGCACGAACGACAGGAACACTGAAGCTTTCTTT. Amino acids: CASTNDRNTEAFF.

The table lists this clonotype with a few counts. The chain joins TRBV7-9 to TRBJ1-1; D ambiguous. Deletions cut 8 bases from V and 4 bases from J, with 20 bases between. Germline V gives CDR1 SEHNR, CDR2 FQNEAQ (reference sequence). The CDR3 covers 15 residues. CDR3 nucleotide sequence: TGTGCCAGCCGACCACTCACGCCGGAGGGCACTGAAGCTTTCTTT. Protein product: CASRPLTPEGTEAFF. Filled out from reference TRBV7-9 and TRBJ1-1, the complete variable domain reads DTGVSQNPRHKITKRGQNVTFRCDPISEHNRLYWYRQTLGQGPEFLTYFQNEAQLEKSRLLSDRFSAERPKGSFSTLEIQRTEQGDSAMYLCASRPLTPEGTEAFFGQGTRLTVV.

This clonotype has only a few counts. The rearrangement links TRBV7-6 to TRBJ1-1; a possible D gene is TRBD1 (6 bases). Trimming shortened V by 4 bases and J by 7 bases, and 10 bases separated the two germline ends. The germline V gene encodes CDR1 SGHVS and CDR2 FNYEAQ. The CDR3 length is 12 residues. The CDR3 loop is CASSSLDSEAFF. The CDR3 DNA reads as TGTGCCAGCAGCTCTCTGGACAGTGAAGCTTTCTTT.

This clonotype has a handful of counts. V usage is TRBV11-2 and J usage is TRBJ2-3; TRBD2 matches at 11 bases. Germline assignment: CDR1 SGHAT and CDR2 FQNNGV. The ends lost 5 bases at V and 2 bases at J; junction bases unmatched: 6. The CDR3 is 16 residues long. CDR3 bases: TGTGCCAGCAGCCCGTATAGCGGGGGGGACACAGATACGCAGTATTTT. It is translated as CASSPYSGGDTDTQYF.

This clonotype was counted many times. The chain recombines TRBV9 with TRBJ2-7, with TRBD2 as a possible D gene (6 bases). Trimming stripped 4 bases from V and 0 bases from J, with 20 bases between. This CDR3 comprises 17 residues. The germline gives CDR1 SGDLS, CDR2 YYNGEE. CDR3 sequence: CASSPHKRLDSSYEQYF. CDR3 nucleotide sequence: TGTGCCAGCAGCCCTCACAAGCGACTAGACAGCTCCTACGAGCAGTACTTC.

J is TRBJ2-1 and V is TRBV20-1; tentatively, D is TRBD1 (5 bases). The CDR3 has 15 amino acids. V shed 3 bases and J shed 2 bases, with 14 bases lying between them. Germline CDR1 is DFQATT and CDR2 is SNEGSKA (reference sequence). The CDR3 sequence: CSASVGALPYNEQFF. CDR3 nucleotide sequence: TGCAGTGCTAGTGTAGGGGCACTACCCTACAATGAGCAGTTCTTC.

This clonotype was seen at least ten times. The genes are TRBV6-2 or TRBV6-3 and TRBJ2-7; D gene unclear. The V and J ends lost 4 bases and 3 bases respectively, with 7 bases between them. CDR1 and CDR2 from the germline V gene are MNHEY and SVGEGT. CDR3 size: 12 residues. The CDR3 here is CASSSVGYEQYF. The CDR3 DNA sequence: TGTGCCAGCAGTTCCGTAGGCTACGAGCAGTACTTC.

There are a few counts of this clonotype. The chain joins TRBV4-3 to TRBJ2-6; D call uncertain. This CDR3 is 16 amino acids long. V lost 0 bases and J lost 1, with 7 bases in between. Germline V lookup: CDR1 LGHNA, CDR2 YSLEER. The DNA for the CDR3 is TGCGCCAGCAGCCAAGAGTCCGGGTCTGGGGCCAACGTCCTGACTTTC. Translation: CASSQESGSGANVLTF.

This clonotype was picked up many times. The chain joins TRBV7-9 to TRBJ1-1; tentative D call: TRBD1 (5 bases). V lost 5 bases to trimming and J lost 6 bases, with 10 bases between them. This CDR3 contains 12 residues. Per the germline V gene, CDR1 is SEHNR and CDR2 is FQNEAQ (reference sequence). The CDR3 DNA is TGTGCCAGCAGCCGAACAGGACCTGAAGCTTTCTTT. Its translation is CASSRTGPEAFF. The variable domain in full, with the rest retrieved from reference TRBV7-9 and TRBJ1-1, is DTGVSQNPRHKITKRGQNVTFRCDPISEHNRLYWYRQTLGQGPEFLTYFQNEAQLEKSRLLSDRFSAERPKGSFSTLEIQRTEQGDSAMYLCASSRTGPEAFFGQGTRLTVV.

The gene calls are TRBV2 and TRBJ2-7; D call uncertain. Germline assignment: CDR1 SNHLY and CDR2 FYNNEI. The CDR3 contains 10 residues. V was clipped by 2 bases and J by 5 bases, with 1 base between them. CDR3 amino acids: CASSENEQYF. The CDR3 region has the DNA TGTGCCAGCAGTGAAAACGAGCAGTACTTC.

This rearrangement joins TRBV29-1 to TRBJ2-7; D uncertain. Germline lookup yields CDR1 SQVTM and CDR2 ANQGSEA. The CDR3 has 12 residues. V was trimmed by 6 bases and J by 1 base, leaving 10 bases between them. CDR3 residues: CSVEAGSYEQYF. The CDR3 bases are TGCAGCGTCGAGGCAGGATCCTACGAGCAGTACTTC.

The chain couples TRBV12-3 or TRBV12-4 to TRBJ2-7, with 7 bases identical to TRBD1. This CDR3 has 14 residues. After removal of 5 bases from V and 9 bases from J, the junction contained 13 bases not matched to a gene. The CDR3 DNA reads TGTGCCAGCAGTCAGGACAGGAACCCGAAAGGGCAGTACTTC. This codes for CASSQDRNPKGQYF.

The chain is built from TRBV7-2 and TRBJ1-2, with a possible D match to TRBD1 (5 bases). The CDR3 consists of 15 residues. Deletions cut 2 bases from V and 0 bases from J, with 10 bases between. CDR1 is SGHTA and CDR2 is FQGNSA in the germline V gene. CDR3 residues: CASSLSTGANYGYTF. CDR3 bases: TGTGCCAGCAGCTTAAGTACAGGAGCTAACTATGGCTACACCTTC.

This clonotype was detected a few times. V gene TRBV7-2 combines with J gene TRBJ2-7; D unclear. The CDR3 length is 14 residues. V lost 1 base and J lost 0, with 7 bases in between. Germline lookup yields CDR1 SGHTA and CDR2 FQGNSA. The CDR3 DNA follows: TGTGCCAGCAGCTTAGTGACAAGCTCCTACGAGCAGTACTTC. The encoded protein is CASSLVTSSYEQYF.

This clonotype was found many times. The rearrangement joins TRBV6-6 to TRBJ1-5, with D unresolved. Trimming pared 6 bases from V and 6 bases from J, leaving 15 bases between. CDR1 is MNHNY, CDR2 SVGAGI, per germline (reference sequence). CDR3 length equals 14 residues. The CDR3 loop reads CASSSVDSGQPQHF. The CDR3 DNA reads TGTGCCAGCAGCTCGGTTGATTCGGGTCAGCCCCAGCATTTT.

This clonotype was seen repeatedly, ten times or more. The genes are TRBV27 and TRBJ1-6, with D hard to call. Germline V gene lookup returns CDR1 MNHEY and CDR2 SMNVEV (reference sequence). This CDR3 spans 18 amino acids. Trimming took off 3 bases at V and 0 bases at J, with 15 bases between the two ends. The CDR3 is CASSLGDRVSSYNSPLHF. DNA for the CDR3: TGTGCCAGCAGTTTGGGAGACCGGGTTAGCTCCTATAATTCACCCCTCCACTTT.

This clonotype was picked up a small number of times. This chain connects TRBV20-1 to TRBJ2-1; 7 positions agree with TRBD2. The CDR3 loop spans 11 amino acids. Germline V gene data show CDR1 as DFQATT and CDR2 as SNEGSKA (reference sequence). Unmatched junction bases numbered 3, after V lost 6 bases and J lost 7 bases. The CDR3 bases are TGCAGTGCCGGGCGGGGGAATGAGCAGTTCTTC. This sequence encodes CSAGRGNEQFF.

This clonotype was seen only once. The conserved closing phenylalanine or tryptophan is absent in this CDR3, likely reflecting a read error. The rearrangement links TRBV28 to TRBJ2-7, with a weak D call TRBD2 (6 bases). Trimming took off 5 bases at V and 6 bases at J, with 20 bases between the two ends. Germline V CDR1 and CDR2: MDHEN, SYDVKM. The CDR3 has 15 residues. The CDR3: CASSPPLGGASEQYS. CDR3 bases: TGTGCCAGCAGTCCCCCCCTCGGCGGGGCTTCCGAGCAGTACTCC.

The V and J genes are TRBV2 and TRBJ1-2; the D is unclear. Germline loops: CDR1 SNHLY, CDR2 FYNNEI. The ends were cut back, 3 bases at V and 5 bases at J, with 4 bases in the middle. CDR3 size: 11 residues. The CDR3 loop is CASSEAYGYTF. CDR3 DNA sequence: TGTGCCAGCAGTGAGGCATATGGCTACACCTTC.

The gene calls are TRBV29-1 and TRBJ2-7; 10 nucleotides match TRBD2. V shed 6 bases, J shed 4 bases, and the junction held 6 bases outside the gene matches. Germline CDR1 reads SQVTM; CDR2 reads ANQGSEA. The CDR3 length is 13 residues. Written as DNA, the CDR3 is TGCAGCGTCGGGACTAGCGCTGGATACGAGCAGTACTTC. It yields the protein CSVGTSAGYEQYF.

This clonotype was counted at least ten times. The CDR3 loop reads CSAGTGEGYGYTF. The CDR3 coding sequence is TGCAGTGCCGGGACAGGGGAAGGCTATGGCTACACCTTC. The chain has TRBV20-1 and TRBJ1-2; 10 positions agree with TRBD1. Trimming took 6 bases from V and 4 from J; bases not matched to a gene: 5. CDR1 and CDR2 from the germline V gene are DFQATT and SNEGSKA (reference sequence). CDR3 length: 13 residues.

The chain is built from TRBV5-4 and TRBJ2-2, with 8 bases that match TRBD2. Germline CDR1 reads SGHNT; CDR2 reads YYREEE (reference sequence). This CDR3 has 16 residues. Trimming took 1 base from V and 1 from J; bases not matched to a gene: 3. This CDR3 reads CASSLSSGRNTGELFF. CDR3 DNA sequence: TGTGCCAGCAGCTTGTCTAGCGGGCGGAACACCGGGGAGCTGTTTTTT.

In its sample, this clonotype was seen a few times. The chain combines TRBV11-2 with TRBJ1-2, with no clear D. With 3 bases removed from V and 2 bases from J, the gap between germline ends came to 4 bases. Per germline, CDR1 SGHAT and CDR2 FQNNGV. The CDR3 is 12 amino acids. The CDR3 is CASSFTNYGYTF. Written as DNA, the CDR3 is TGTGCCAGCAGCTTTACGAACTATGGCTACACCTTC. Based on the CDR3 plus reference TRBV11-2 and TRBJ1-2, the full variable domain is EAGVAQSPRYKIIEKRQSVAFWCNPISGHATLYWYQQILGQGPKLLIQFQNNGVVDDSQLPKDRFSAERLKGVDSTLKIQPAKLEDSAVYLCASSFTNYGYTFGSGTRLTVV.

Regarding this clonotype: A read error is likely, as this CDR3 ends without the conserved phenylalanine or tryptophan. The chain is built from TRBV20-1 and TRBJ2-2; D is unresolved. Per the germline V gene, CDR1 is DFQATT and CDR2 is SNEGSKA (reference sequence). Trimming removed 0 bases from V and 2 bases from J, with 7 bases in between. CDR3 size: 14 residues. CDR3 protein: CSAREGGNTGELFL. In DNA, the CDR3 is TGCAGTGCTAGAGAGGGCGGAAACACCGGGGAGCTGTTTTTG.